This T cell receptor beta chain was profiled in a study of blood T cell repertoires in COVID-19. Study-level information: Samples representing acute and convalescent COVID-19 were sourced from the United States, Italy and Spain. Sources were T cells, B-cell-depleted T cells, or PBMCs; the material itself was cDNA or gDNA.

Study processing details: By means of reference gene primer amplification, nucleated cell counts were estimated. TCRdb keeps only in-frame clones here, not all; method: immunoSEQ multiplex PCR. The V and J calls and the clone size are those of that table, but D and trimming were determined from the DNA. The table records some 150,000 clones, approximately 92% of them present only once. This clonotype was obtained from a woman aged 40 to 50 with acute or convalescent COVID-19. Material: peripheral blood.

The CDR3 is CASSLRGRGGEQYF. For the CDR3, the DNA is TGTGCCAGCAGCCTGCGGGGACGTGGGGGCGAGCAGTACTTC. The chain employs TRBV7-3 and TRBJ2-7; possible D gene TRBD2, 6 bases. The CDR3 runs to 14 residues. The germline V and J ends were trimmed by 5 bases and 6 bases, with 17 bases remaining between them. In germline, CDR1 is SGHTA, CDR2 FQGTGA.